The clone carrying this T cell receptor (beta chain) showed up just a few times. The target antigen is unknown. The data belong to a study of regulatory T cells in long-lasting Graves disease. Arm-PCR with iRepertoire HTBI primers amplified the CDR3 regions for these TCR beta libraries. TCRdb re-analysed the multiplex PCR reads in MiXCR, keeping a single row per CDR3 protein. The sample yields fewer than 400,000 distinct CDR3 sequences, around 21% seen once. Study conclusions and caveats: Less diverse TCR repertoires were seen in persistent Graves' patients than in newly diagnosed ones. It is possible that accuracy was reduced by the small size of the sample.

Sample time point: persistent/refractory GD, antithyroid drugs over 5 years with positive TRAb. RNA from PBMCs was the source of the TCR library. Patients with Graves' disease were diagnosed by American Thyroid Association guidelines. This clonotype was sampled from a female donor with Graves disease. This sample comprised peripheral blood mononuclear cells (PBMCs), obtained when the disease was refractory, from a patient treated with antithyroid drugs.

The CDR3 loop is CASSVGGSEAFF. CDR3 DNA sequence: TGTGCCAGCAGCGTAGGGGGTTCTGAAGCTTTCTTT. V is TRBV9 and J is TRBJ1-1; no reliable D call. The CDR3 has 12 amino acids. Per the germline V gene, CDR1 is SGDLS and CDR2 is YYNGEE. Trimming took off 0 bases at V and 6 bases at J, with 6 bases between the two ends.